What follows are 6 T cell receptor beta chains derived from one specimen sequenced in a study of T cells after yellow fever vaccination. TCRdb re-analysed the 5' RACE reads in MiXCR, keeping a single row per CDR3 protein. The table has tens of thousands of distinct CDR3 sequences, roughly 7.4% seen once. Material: CD8+ T cells sorted from PBMCs, obtained on the day of the yellow fever booster vaccination. The origin of the receptors is a man aged 25 to 40 who received the YFV17D yellow fever vaccine.

This clonotype was observed at least ten times. This chain links TRBV7-9 with TRBJ1-4; TRBD1 matches 9 bases. The CDR3 runs to 14 residues. Trimming at V came to 4 bases and at J to 7 bases, leaving 4 bases not matched to a gene. The germline V gene encodes CDR1 SEHNR and CDR2 FQNEAQ (reference sequence). The CDR3 DNA reads as TGTGCCAGCAGCTCACAGGGGGCTTTTGAAAAACTGTTTTTT. As protein: CASSSQGAFEKLFF.

The rearrangement uses TRBV2 and TRBJ2-5; 9 bases match TRBD2. The V gene's germline CDR1 is SNHLY and CDR2 FYNNEI. With 2 bases clipped from V and 4 bases from J, the junction kept 14 bases outside the gene matches. The CDR3 has 18 amino acids. The CDR3 nucleotides read TGTGCCAGCAGTGAAACGGTGCGGGAGGGCCCGATGCCAGAGACCCAGTACTTC. Its protein product is CASSETVREGPMPETQYF.

This clonotype has more than one count but fewer than ten. The chain joins TRBV5-1 to TRBJ2-5, with 12 positions matching TRBD2. CDR1 is SGHRS, CDR2 YFSETQ, per germline. J was trimmed by 4 bases and V by 0 bases; bases with no gene match: 4. There are 16 residues in the CDR3. Here the CDR3 reads CASSLDGLAGLETQYF. CDR3 nucleotide sequence: TGCGCCAGCAGCTTGGACGGACTAGCGGGACTAGAGACCCAGTACTTC.

The V and J genes are TRBV7-9 and TRBJ2-5, with D perhaps assigned TRBD1 or TRBD2 (5 bases each). The length of the CDR3 is 15 residues. CDR1 SEHNR and CDR2 FQNEAQ come from the germline V gene (reference sequence). With 6 bases removed from V and 5 bases from J, the gap between germline ends came to 19 bases. In nucleotides, the CDR3 is TGTGCCAGCAGTCATGCGGAGGCAGGGTTTGAGACCCAGTACTTC. Amino acid sequence: CASSHAEAGFETQYF.

This clonotype was seen a handful of times. The genes are TRBV5-4 and TRBJ2-2; possible D gene TRBD1, 6 bases. The CDR3 runs 16 residues. Trimming pared 0 bases from V and 4 bases from J, leaving 13 bases between. CDR1 and CDR2 (germline): SGHNT, YYREEE (reference sequence). In nucleotides, the CDR3 is TGTGCCAGCAGCTTGGATCTTGGGGGCGTCACCGGGGAGCTGTTTTTT. It translates to CASSLDLGGVTGELFF.

This clonotype was recorded at least ten times. V and J are TRBV27 and TRBJ1-4; D not certain. Between the trimmed V and J ends, which lost 5 bases and 8 bases, there was a span of 12 bases. This CDR3 has 13 amino acids. Germline V gives CDR1 MNHEY, CDR2 SMNVEV (reference sequence). For the CDR3, the DNA is TGTGCCAGCAGTGAGGAGGGAAACGAAAAACTGTTTTTT. Amino acid sequence: CASSEEGNEKLFF.